Below, 26 T cell receptor beta chains from the same sample are listed, as sequenced in a study of PD-1 blockade in classical Hodgkin lymphoma. After autologous stem cell transplantation all patients relapsed, and prior brentuximab vedotin exposure differed between cohorts. Repertoires were generated with immunoSEQ multiplex PCR, while TCRdb's copy carries only in-frame clones and drops some. Seen here are around 42,000 clones, 60% to 75% observed once, and the top ten hold approximately 3%. This specimen consisted of peripheral blood mononuclear cells (PBMCs), obtained at baseline. All receptors come from a human donor with classical Hodgkin lymphoma.

The chain carries TRBV28 and TRBJ2-1; D gene ambiguous. Germline V CDR1 and CDR2: MDHEN, SYDVKM. The CDR3 has 14 residues. The V and J ends lost 3 bases and 2 bases respectively, with 8 bases between them. The CDR3 DNA is TGTGCCAGCAGTTTGGACCCAGCCTACAATGAGCAGTTCTTC. Translated: CASSLDPAYNEQFF.

This clone was observed a handful of times. The V call is TRBV6-1, the J call TRBJ1-3; D is ambiguous. Germline values: CDR1 MNHNS, CDR2 SASEGT. CDR3 size: 13 residues. Trimming shortened V by 4 bases and J by 2 bases, and 6 bases separated the two germline ends. CDR3: CASSGSAGNTIYF. CDR3 nucleotides: TGTGCCAGCAGTGGGTCCGCTGGAAACACCATATATTTT.

The chain employs TRBV9 and TRBJ2-1; 11 bases match TRBD2. Germline CDR1 SGDLS, CDR2 YYNGEE. V trimming: 4 bases; J trimming: 4 bases; junction bases outside the gene matches: 10. The CDR3 runs to 17 residues. The CDR3 loop reads CASSTRTGLAAYNEQFF. CDR3 DNA sequence: TGTGCCAGCAGCACCCGTACGGGACTAGCGGCATACAATGAGCAGTTCTTC.

The rearrangement uses TRBV6-4 and TRBJ2-3; D not certain. The CDR3 runs to 13 residues. Germline loops: CDR1 MRHNA, CDR2 SNTAGT. Trimming cost V 5 bases and J 6 bases, with 12 bases left between them. Here the CDR3 DNA reads TGTGCCAGCAGTACGGTCCCTCGGGATACGCAGTATTTT. It is translated as CASSTVPRDTQYF.

The chain carries TRBV7-9 and TRBJ1-6, with 8 bases that match TRBD1. The CDR3 spans 15 residues. Germline CDR1 SEHNR, CDR2 FQNEAQ (reference sequence). After removal of 5 bases from V and 3 bases from J, the junction contained 3 bases not matched to a gene. The CDR3 loop reads CASSGTGGYNSPLHF. In nucleotides, the CDR3 is TGTGCCAGCAGCGGAACAGGGGGCTATAATTCACCCCTCCACTTT.

Written as DNA, the CDR3 is TGTGCCAGCAGTACACAGGGGATCACCTACGAGCAGTACTTC. It encodes CASSTQGITYEQYF. The V gene is TRBV7-6, the J gene TRBJ2-7; 7 bases line up with TRBD1. This CDR3 contains 14 residues. Germline loops: CDR1 SGHVS, CDR2 FNYEAQ. The J segment lost 2 bases and the V segment lost 6 bases, leaving 7 bases of the junction unmatched.

This clone has a handful of counts. This rearrangement joins TRBV9 to TRBJ2-2; no clear D gene. Trimming stripped 6 bases from V and 4 bases from J, with 10 bases between. This CDR3 region has 13 residues. CDR1 is SGDLS, CDR2 YYNGEE, per germline. The CDR3 is CASNTGLTGELFF. DNA of the CDR3: TGTGCCAGCAATACGGGTCTCACCGGGGAGCTGTTTTTT. The entire variable domain, with the rest obtained from reference TRBV9 and TRBJ2-2, is as follows: DSGVTQTPKHLITATGQRVTLRCSPRSGDLSVYWYQQSLDQGLQFLIQYYNGEERAKGNILERFSAQQFPDLHSELNLSSLELGDSALYFCASNTGLTGELFFGEGSRLTVL.

This clone was seen a handful of times. CDR3 amino acids: CASSSSQGAYEQYF. CDR3 DNA sequence: TGTGCCAGCAGCTCGTCACAGGGGGCTTACGAGCAGTACTTC. V gene TRBV5-4 combines with J gene TRBJ2-7, with TRBD1 matching 9 bases. Germline V gene data show CDR1 as SGHNT and CDR2 as YYREEE (reference sequence). The trim removed 3 bases at V and 4 bases at J, leaving 5 bases unmatched. This CDR3 has 14 residues.

This clone occurred a few times. The gene calls are TRBV7-9 and TRBJ1-6; 9 bases align to TRBD1. The germline gives CDR1 SEHNR, CDR2 FQNEAQ (reference sequence). This CDR3 comprises 15 residues. V lost 2 bases and J lost 9; bases outside the gene matches: 5. The CDR3 spells CASSLSGTGTSPLHF. The CDR3 DNA sequence: TGTGCCAGCAGCTTATCCGGGACAGGGACTTCACCCCTCCACTTT. The whole variable domain, remainder taken from reference TRBV7-9 and TRBJ1-6, is DTGVSQNPRHKITKRGQNVTFRCDPISEHNRLYWYRQTLGQGPEFLTYFQNEAQLEKSRLLSDRFSAERPKGSFSTLEIQRTEQGDSAMYLCASSLSGTGTSPLHFGNGTRLTVT.

This chain uses TRBV27 with TRBJ2-7; TRBD2 agrees at 8 bases. The junction had 3 bases not matched to a gene; V was cut back by 1 base and J by 4 bases. The CDR3 consists of 14 residues. The V gene's germline CDR1 is MNHEY and CDR2 SMNVEV (reference sequence). CDR3 bases: TGTGCCAGCAGTTTATTAGCGGGGACTTACGAGCAGTACTTC. Its translation: CASSLLAGTYEQYF.

This chain links TRBV4-1 with TRBJ2-3, with 7 nucleotides matching TRBD2. This CDR3 has 17 residues. Per germline, CDR1 MGHRA and CDR2 YSYEKL. V lost 6 bases and J lost 2; bases outside the gene matches: 14. CDR3 nucleotides: TGCGCCAGCAGATCACTTTTCTTGCGGGAGTCCACAGATACGCAGTATTTT. Its translation is CASRSLFLRESTDTQYF.

V and J are TRBV18 and TRBJ2-7, with a possible D match to TRBD1 (6 bases). Germline lookup yields CDR1 KGHSH and CDR2 LQKENI. The CDR3 has 13 residues. Deletions cut 3 bases from V and 3 bases from J, with 9 bases between. CDR3 loop: CASSPRQVYEQYF. The CDR3 nucleotides read TGTGCCAGCTCACCCCGACAGGTCTACGAGCAGTACTTC.

J is TRBJ2-3 and V is TRBV7-3; D gene uncertain. Per the germline V gene, CDR1 is SGHTA and CDR2 is FQGTGA. The V and J ends lost 3 bases and 0 bases respectively, with 7 bases between them. There are 14 residues in the CDR3. Written as DNA, the CDR3 is TGTGCCAGCAGCTTGGGTTCTAGCACAGATACGCAGTATTTT. Amino acid sequence: CASSLGSSTDTQYF.

This rearrangement joins TRBV6-1 to TRBJ1-2; possibly TRBD1 for D (6 bases). The germline CDR1 and CDR2 sequences are MNHNS and SASEGT. This CDR3 has 15 amino acids. Trimming left V 4 bases short and J 6 bases short, with 18 bases between. CDR3 DNA sequence: TGTGCCAGCAGTGGGACTACAGGGACTCTTCATGGCTACACCTTC. This translates into CASSGTTGTLHGYTF.

This clone was detected only once. This chain links TRBV5-1 with TRBJ2-2; possible D gene TRBD1, 5 bases. Trimming shortened V by 2 bases and J by 3 bases, and 11 bases separated the two germline ends. This CDR3 spans 15 amino acids. CDR1 and CDR2 from the germline V gene are SGHRS and YFSETQ. The CDR3 DNA is TGCGCCAGCAGCTTTAGTCTAGGGGACACCGGGGAGCTGTTTTTT. Its protein product is CASSFSLGDTGELFF. Looking up the rest from reference TRBV5-1 and TRBJ2-2 gives the full variable domain: KAGVTQTPRYLIKTRGQQVTLSCSPISGHRSVSWYQQTPGQGLQFLFEYFSETQRNKGNFPGRFSGRQFSNSRSEMNVSTLELGDSALYLCASSFSLGDTGELFFGEGSRLTVL.

The chain employs TRBV18 and TRBJ2-1, with D possibly being TRBD1 or TRBD2 (5 bases each). Germline V gives CDR1 KGHSH, CDR2 LQKENI. Trimming removed 1 base at V and 9 bases at J, with 16 bases between. CDR3 length: 15 amino acids. In DNA, the CDR3 is TGTGCCAGCTCACCACTCTTCCAGGGACGTGGTGAGCAGTTCTTC. It encodes CASSPLFQGRGEQFF.

The CDR3 here is CASSYSTREAFF. The CDR3 DNA follows: TGTGCCAGCAGTTACTCAACGAGGGAGGCTTTCTTT. This chain links TRBV6-5 with TRBJ1-1; D gene unclear. CDR1 and CDR2 from the germline V gene are MNHEY and SVGAGI. With 0 bases removed from V and 11 bases from J, the gap between germline ends came to 10 bases. This CDR3 is 12 amino acids long.

The rearrangement joins TRBV7-2 to TRBJ2-7; D is tentatively TRBD1 or TRBD2 (5 bases each). The CDR3 length is 13 residues. The germline V gene has CDR1 SGHTA and CDR2 FQGNSA. V lost 8 bases, J lost 2 bases, and 13 bases lay in between. This CDR3 reads CASLGTDTYEQYF. The CDR3 DNA follows: TGTGCCAGCCTCGGGACCGACACCTACGAGCAGTACTTC.

The chain carries TRBV7-9 and TRBJ2-5, with unresolved D. Germline CDR1 and CDR2: SEHNR and FQNEAQ (reference sequence). V gave up 5 bases and J gave up 6 bases, with 19 bases separating them. The length of the CDR3 is 15 residues. CDR3: CASSPRHNPRQTQYF. CDR3 in DNA: TGTGCCAGCAGCCCCCGGCACAATCCGAGACAGACCCAGTACTTC.

The rearrangement uses TRBV19 and TRBJ2-3, with 10 bases fitting TRBD2. The CDR3 has 13 residues. Germline V gene lookup returns CDR1 LNHDA and CDR2 SQIVND (reference sequence). Trimming took 6 bases from V and 11 from J; bases not matched to a gene: 8. The CDR3 loop is CASSNLLAGEQYF. DNA for the CDR3: TGTGCCAGTAGCAATCTTCTAGCGGGGGAGCAGTATTTT. Complete variable domain (other parts from reference TRBV19 and TRBJ2-3): DGGITQSPKYLFRKEGQNVTLSCEQNLNHDAMYWYRQDPGQGLRLIYYSQIVNDFQKGDIAEGYSVSREKKESFPLTVTSAQKNPTAFYLCASSNLLAGEQYFGPGTRLTVL.

The rearrangement uses TRBV5-6 and TRBJ2-5, with 8 positions matching TRBD1. Per the germline V gene, CDR1 is SGHDT and CDR2 is YYEEEE. The V gene end was trimmed by 0 bases and the J gene end by 4 bases; junction bases not matched to a gene: 5. The CDR3 covers 15 residues. The DNA of the CDR3 is TGTGCCAGCAGCTTGGGTGGCAGGGGGCCAGAGACCCAGTACTTC. This encodes CASSLGGRGPETQYF.

The chain employs TRBV10-3 and TRBJ2-3, with 7 positions matching TRBD2. Germline lookup yields CDR1 ENHRY and CDR2 SYGVKD. There are 13 residues in the CDR3. J was trimmed by 3 bases and V by 10 bases; bases with no gene match: 7. CDR3 loop: CATLAGFTDTQYF. The CDR3 DNA is TGTGCCACCTTAGCGGGTTTTACAGATACGCAGTATTTT.

This clone was picked up a small number of times. V is TRBV27 and J is TRBJ2-7; D ambiguous. The germline V gene encodes CDR1 MNHEY and CDR2 SMNVEV (reference sequence). The CDR3 is made up of 14 amino acids. Trimming took off 2 bases at V and 1 base at J, with 9 bases between the two ends. The CDR3 coding sequence is TGTGCCAGCAGTTTAGTTAGAGATTCCTACGAGCAGTACTTC. It codes for CASSLVRDSYEQYF.

This clone was picked up a small number of times. In DNA form, the CDR3 reads TGTGCCTGGAGTGTACAGGGGGCTTATCAGCCCCAGCATTTT. This translates into CAWSVQGAYQPQHF. The chain links TRBV30 to TRBJ1-5, with 9 bases lining up with TRBD1. The CDR3 is made up of 14 amino acids. V lost 0 bases, J lost 5 bases, and 2 bases stayed unmatched. Germline loops: CDR1 GTSNPN, CDR2 SVGIG (reference sequence).

The rearrangement links TRBV19 to TRBJ2-7; D may be TRBD1 (6 bases). Germline lookup yields CDR1 LNHDA and CDR2 SQIVND (reference sequence). Trimming took off 9 bases at V and 0 bases at J, with 9 bases between the two ends. The CDR3 covers 12 residues. CDR3 sequence (DNA): TGTGCCAGCAGGGGCAGCTCCTACGAGCAGTACTTC. Translation: CASRGSSYEQYF.

The rearrangement uses TRBV10-3 and TRBJ2-3; 9 positions agree with TRBD1. The CDR3 consists of 15 residues. Trimming at V came to 2 bases and at J to 3 bases, leaving 3 bases not matched to a gene. Germline V gives CDR1 ENHRY, CDR2 SYGVKD. DNA for the CDR3: TGTGCCATCAGTGAGCCGGGACAGGGTACAGATACGCAGTATTTT. Translation gives CAISEPGQGTDTQYF.